This TCR beta chain was sequenced for a study of cytomegalovirus exposure and HLA in healthy donors. Findings and caveats of the study: Some V segments, including TRBV6-2 and TRBV6-3, were excluded as indistinguishable. Earlier analysis yielded a pattern in which most TCR beta V segments were productive about 90% or about 30% of the time. The Asian-associated ancestry cluster reportedly had fewer N-insertions than the 666-donor mean in a later analysis. One cluster of highly shared sequence variants probably arose as a sequencing artifact.

Turning to this clone: Its antigen remains unknown.

The PCR was carried out with 60 Vbeta primers and 13 Jbeta primers. Repertoires were generated with immunoSEQ multiplex PCR, while TCRdb's copy carries only in-frame clones and drops some. The profile shows over 100,000 clones, around three quarters of them singletons. V was pared by 8 bases and J by 5 bases, with 15 bases between. The germline gives CDR1 MDHEN, CDR2 SYDVKM. The CDR3 spans 13 residues. The sequencing input was PBMCs. The TCR originated in a woman aged 25 to 39 in good health and CMV-seronegative. This chain connects TRBV28 to TRBJ2-5, with TRBD2 as a possible D gene (6 bases). The CDR3 DNA reads TGTGCCAGCGCCCTCGAGGGGAGGGAGACCCAGTACTTC. This encodes CASALEGRETQYF.